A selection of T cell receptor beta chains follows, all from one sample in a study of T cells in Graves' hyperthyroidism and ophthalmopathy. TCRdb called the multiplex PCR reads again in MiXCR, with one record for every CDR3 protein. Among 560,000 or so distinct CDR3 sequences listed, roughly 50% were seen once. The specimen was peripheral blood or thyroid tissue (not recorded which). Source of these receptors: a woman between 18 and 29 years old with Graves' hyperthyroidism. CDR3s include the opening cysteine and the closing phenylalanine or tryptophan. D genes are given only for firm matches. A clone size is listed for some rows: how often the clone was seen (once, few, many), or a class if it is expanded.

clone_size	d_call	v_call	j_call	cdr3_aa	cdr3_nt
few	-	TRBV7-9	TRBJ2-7	CASSISDYLTYEQYF	TGTGCCAGCAGCATCTCGGACTACCTAACCTACGAGCAGTACTTC
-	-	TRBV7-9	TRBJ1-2	CASSLGGRDYTF	TGTGCCAGCAGCTTAGGCGGGAGGGACTACACCTTC
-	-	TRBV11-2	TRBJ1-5	CASSQERAGGNQPQHF	TGTGCCAGCAGCCAAGAAAGGGCAGGCGGCAATCAGCCCCAGCATTTT
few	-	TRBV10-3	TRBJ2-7	CASLGTRDYEQYF	TGTGCCAGCCTGGGGACGAGAGACTACGAGCAGTACTTC
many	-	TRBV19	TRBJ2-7	CASSEAEQLYEQYF	TGTGCCAGCAGCGAGGCGGAACAGCTCTACGAGCAGTACTTC
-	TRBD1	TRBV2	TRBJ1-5	CASSQTGNQPQHF	TGTGCCAGCAGTCAGACAGGGAATCAGCCCCAGCATTTT
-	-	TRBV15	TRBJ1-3	CATSRDRALSGNTIYF	TGTGCCACCAGCAGAGATCGCGCCCTCTCTGGAAACACCATATATTTT
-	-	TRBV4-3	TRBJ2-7	CASSQDLGTGYVEQYF	TGCGCCAGCAGCCAAGATCTTGGGACTGGCTACGTCGAGCAGTACTTC
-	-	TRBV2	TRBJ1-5	CASSFRGLNQPQHF	TGTGCCAGCAGTTTCAGGGGCCTAAATCAGCCCCAGCATTTT
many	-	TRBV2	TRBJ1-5	CASIWDSNQPQHF	TGTGCCAGCATTTGGGACAGCAATCAGCCCCAGCATTTT
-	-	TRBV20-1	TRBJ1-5	CSARVSGEQPQHF	TGCAGTGCTAGAGTGTCGGGGGAGCAGCCCCAGCATTTT
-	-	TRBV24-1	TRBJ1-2	CATPPRVAGANYGYTF	TGTGCCACCCCTCCTAGGGTGGCAGGGGCTAACTATGGCTACACCTTC
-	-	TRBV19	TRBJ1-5	CASSIDGQPQHF	TGTGCCAGTAGTATAGATGGCCAGCCCCAGCATTTT
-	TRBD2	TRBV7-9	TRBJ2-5	CASSPMGGKETQYF	TGTGCCAGCAGCCCAATGGGGGGGAAAGAGACCCAGTACTTC